A selection of T cell receptor beta chains follows, all from one sample in a study of T cell responses to AZD1222 COVID-19 vaccine. TCRdb keeps only in-frame clones here, not all; method: immunoSEQ multiplex PCR. The data hold under 150,000 clones, with about 81% observed a single time. The sample was peripheral blood, taken on day 0 of MenACWY control vaccination. The receptors stem from an adult in good health. CDR3s leave out the opening cysteine and the closing phenylalanine or tryptophan. Size values are once, few and many counts, or a class for expanded clones, and some rows have none.

>TRBV6-4|.
ASSVGRAPGNTIY
>TRBV27|.
ASSLLANQPQH
>TRBV3-1/TRBV3-2|.
ASSQPPARGNTIY
>TRBV14|.
ASVEGGTNTEAF
>TRBV6-5|.
ASSYDSARQPQH
>TRBV7-6|few
ASSLAQAHTYTEAF
>TRBV10-2|once
ASRGTGQMNTEAF
>TRBV11-3|.
ASSLVAGDTQY
>TRBV10-1|.
ASSDTTLPYT
>TRBV3-1/TRBV3-2|.
ASRTSGDTQY
>TRBV29-1|.
SVKRGDEQF
>TRBV5-4|.
ASRDQNSPLH
>TRBV12-5|.
ASGFEGGTEAF
>TRBV4-1|.
ASSHTPGGMNTEAF
>TRBV11-1|.
ASSAHRGSYNEQF
>TRBV18|.
ASSPLGGGGNTIY
>TRBV5-1|.
ASSLNGFRGSEEKLF
>TRBV10-1|.
ASSHRGTGELF
>TRBV15|few
ATSRAGGGGNEQF
>TRBV19|.
ASKIGVNTGELF
>TRBV6-2/TRBV6-3|.
ASSSWAGGDTGELF
>TRBV10-1|.
ASRETGNTGELF
>TRBV5-1|.
ASSSYYPGQGDEQY
>TRBV1|.
TSSLGAKRDNPTDTQY
>TRBV18|few
ASSPPQGGAYNEQF
>TRBV20-1|.
SGREGAIQY
>TRBV6-6|.
ASSSQSGGRPQH
>TRBV5-1|.
ASSLTGGRSYNEQF
>TRBV5-6|.
ASSFGRYNEQF